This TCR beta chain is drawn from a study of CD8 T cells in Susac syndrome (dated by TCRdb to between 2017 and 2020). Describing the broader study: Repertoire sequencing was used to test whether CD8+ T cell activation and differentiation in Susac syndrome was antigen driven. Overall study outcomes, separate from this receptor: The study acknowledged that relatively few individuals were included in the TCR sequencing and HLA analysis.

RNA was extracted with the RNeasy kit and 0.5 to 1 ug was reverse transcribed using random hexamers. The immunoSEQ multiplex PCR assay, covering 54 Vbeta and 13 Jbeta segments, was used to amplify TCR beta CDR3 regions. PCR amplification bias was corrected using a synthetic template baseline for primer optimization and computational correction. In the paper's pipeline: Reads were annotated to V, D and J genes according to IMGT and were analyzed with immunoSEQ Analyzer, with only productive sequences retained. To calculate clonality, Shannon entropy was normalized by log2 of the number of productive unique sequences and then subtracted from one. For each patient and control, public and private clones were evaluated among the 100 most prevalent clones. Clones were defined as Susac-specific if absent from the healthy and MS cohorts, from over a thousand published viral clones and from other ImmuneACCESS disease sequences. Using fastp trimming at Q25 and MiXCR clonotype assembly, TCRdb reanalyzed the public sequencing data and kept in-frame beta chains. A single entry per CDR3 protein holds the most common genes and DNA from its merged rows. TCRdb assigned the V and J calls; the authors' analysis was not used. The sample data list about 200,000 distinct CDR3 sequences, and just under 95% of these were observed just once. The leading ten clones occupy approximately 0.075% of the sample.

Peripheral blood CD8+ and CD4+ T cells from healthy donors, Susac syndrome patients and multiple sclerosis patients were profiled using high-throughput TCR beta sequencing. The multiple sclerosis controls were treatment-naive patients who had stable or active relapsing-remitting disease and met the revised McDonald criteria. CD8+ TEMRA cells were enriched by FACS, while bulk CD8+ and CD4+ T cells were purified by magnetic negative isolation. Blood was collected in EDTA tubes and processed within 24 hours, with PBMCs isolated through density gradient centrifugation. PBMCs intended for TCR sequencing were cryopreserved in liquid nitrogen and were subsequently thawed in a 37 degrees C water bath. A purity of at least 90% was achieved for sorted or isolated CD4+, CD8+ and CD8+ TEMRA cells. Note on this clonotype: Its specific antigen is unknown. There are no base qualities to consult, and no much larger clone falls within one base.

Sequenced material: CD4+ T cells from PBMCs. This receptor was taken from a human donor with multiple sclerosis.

The nucleotides read TGTGCCAGCAGCTCAACCTTACAGGGGTCGGGGGAGACCCAGTACTTC. It is translated as CASSSTLQGSGETQYF. This chain is built from TRBV7-3 and TRBJ2-5, with 7 bases aligning to TRBD1. The germline V and J ends show losses of 4 bases and 5 bases respectively, and no gene match explains 13 bases of the junction. Sequences SGHTA (CDR1) and FQGTGA (CDR2) are obtained from the germline V gene. Spanning cysteine to phenylalanine, the CDR3 consists of 16 amino acids. Only the CDR3 region is kept as DNA, spanning 48 bases read in frame from base 1.